The 25 T cell receptor beta chains below all came from one sample that was sequenced in a study of blood T cell repertoires in COVID-19. Libraries were prepared by immunoSEQ multiplex PCR; TCRdb keeps only in-frame clonotypes and omits some of them. The sample yields some 280,000 clones, approximately 88% seen once. Sequenced material: peripheral blood. All receptors derive from a woman in her thirties or forties who had recovered from COVID-19.

V gene TRBV5-1 combines with J gene TRBJ2-2; 9 positions agree with TRBD1. The CDR3 is made up of 16 amino acids. V was clipped by 4 bases and J by 2 bases; unmatched bases: 6. Germline CDR1 reads SGHRS; CDR2 reads YFSETQ. CDR3 loop: CASSGTGKINTGELFF. CDR3 DNA: TGCGCCAGCAGCGGGACAGGGAAAATAAACACCGGGGAGCTGTTTTTT.

The V call is TRBV18, the J call TRBJ2-7; 7 nucleotides agree with TRBD1. The germline V gene encodes CDR1 KGHSH and CDR2 LQKENI. The CDR3 sequence is 15 residues long. J was trimmed by 2 bases and V by 3 bases; bases with no gene match: 7. This CDR3 reads CASSPEQGSPYEQYF. The CDR3 coding sequence is TGTGCCAGCTCACCGGAACAGGGGTCCCCCTACGAGCAGTACTTC.

The V gene is TRBV28, the J gene TRBJ1-2; D possibly corresponds to TRBD1 (5 bases). Germline loops: CDR1 MDHEN, CDR2 SYDVKM. V was trimmed by 10 bases and J by 3 bases, leaving 15 bases between them. The CDR3 length is 13 residues. This chain's CDR3 is CAIEYGAHYGYTF. The CDR3 DNA follows: TGTGCCATCGAGTATGGGGCGCACTATGGCTACACCTTC.

The chain uses TRBV6-5 and TRBJ2-7, with 10 bases that match TRBD2. Germline CDR1 MNHEY, CDR2 SVGAGI. The CDR3 sequence is 15 residues long. The trim removed 5 bases at V and 2 bases at J, leaving 6 bases unmatched. Here the CDR3 reads CASSPLAGDAYEQYF. Written as DNA, the CDR3 is TGTGCCAGCAGTCCCCTAGCGGGAGACGCCTACGAGCAGTACTTC.

The chain carries TRBV19 and TRBJ2-3; 8 bases are shared with TRBD2. The germline V gene encodes CDR1 LNHDA and CDR2 SQIVND (reference sequence). J lost 3 bases, V lost 6 bases, and 11 bases had no gene match. This CDR3 is built from 16 residues. Here the CDR3 reads CASSHTGTRATDTQYF. CDR3 DNA sequence: TGTGCCAGTAGCCACACGGGGACTAGGGCAACAGATACGCAGTATTTT.

The chain couples TRBV5-1 to TRBJ2-3; a possible D gene is TRBD1 (5 bases). Germline V CDR1 and CDR2: SGHRS, YFSETQ. The CDR3 spans 15 residues. Between the trimmed V and J ends, which lost 0 bases and 3 bases, there was a span of 11 bases. The CDR3 here is CASSLGGSWTDTQYF. The CDR3 nucleotides read TGCGCCAGCAGCTTGGGGGGCTCGTGGACAGATACGCAGTATTTT.

The chain joins TRBV10-2 to TRBJ1-5; the D gene is possibly TRBD1 (5 bases). Between the trimmed V and J ends, which lost 6 bases and 5 bases, there was a span of 14 bases. This CDR3 has 14 residues. CDR1 and CDR2 (germline): WSHSY, SAAADI. The CDR3 bases are TGCGCCAGCAGCCCCGGGAGGGACTATCAGCCCCAGCATTTT. Its translation is CASSPGRDYQPQHF.

The V gene is TRBV6-4, the J gene TRBJ2-7; D might be TRBD1 (6 bases). CDR1 MRHNA and CDR2 SNTAGT come from the germline V gene. The CDR3 has 14 residues. Trimming cost V 5 bases and J 0 bases, with 11 bases left between them. The CDR3 loop is CASSTGHHSYEQYF. As DNA, the CDR3 is TGTGCCAGCAGTACGGGACACCACTCCTACGAGCAGTACTTC.

The chain combines TRBV19 with TRBJ1-1; a possible D gene is TRBD1 (5 bases). Trimming pared 3 bases from V and 5 bases from J, leaving 31 bases between. CDR3 length equals 20 residues. Germline V gene lookup returns CDR1 LNHDA and CDR2 SQIVND (reference sequence). CDR3 bases: TGTGCCAGTAGTATGCCAATGGGAGGGAGGGACCGCCAAGGAAGGACTGAAGCTTTCTTT. This translates into CASSMPMGGRDRQGRTEAFF.

The CDR3 nucleotides read TGTGCCAGCAGCCTGGAACGCCCGGGGCTAGCGGGCACCGGGGAGCTGTTTTTT. Its translation is CASSLERPGLAGTGELFF. This chain connects TRBV5-5 to TRBJ2-2; 8 bases agree with TRBD2. Germline V gene data show CDR1 as SGHKS and CDR2 as YYEKEE (reference sequence). This CDR3 has 18 residues. The V segment lost 4 bases and the J segment 4 bases; nucleotides outside the gene matches: 15.

The gene calls are TRBV7-9 and TRBJ2-1, with D tentatively TRBD1 (6 bases). CDR3 length: 15 residues. Germline CDR1 reads SEHNR; CDR2 reads FQNEAQ (reference sequence). V lost 1 base and J 1 base, leaving 8 bases between the germline ends. The CDR3 sequence is CASSLVQGSYNEQFF. The CDR3 DNA reads as TGTGCCAGCAGCTTAGTCCAGGGGTCCTACAATGAGCAGTTCTTC.

The chain links TRBV18 to TRBJ2-1; 10 positions agree with TRBD2. V lost 2 bases to trimming and J lost 3 bases; unmatched junction nucleotides: 1. The CDR3 spans 15 residues. Germline CDR1 reads KGHSH; CDR2 reads LQKENI. The CDR3 is CASSPIAGGYNEQFF. CDR3 nucleotides: TGTGCCAGCTCACCAATAGCGGGAGGCTACAATGAGCAGTTCTTC.

This clone is a singleton in its sample. The CDR3 sequence is CASSIDSGRVQFF. CDR3 DNA sequence: TGTGCCAGCAGCATAGATAGCGGGAGGGTCCAGTTCTTC. The chain recombines TRBV5-4 with TRBJ2-1; 11 positions agree with TRBD2. The V gene's germline CDR1 is SGHNT and CDR2 YYREEE (reference sequence). V lost 4 bases and J lost 13; bases outside the gene matches: 7. The CDR3 covers 13 residues.

V gene TRBV7-8 combines with J gene TRBJ2-5; 10 bases map to TRBD2. CDR1 is SGHVS and CDR2 is FQNEAQ in the germline V gene. The V segment lost 5 bases and the J segment 0 bases; nucleotides outside the gene matches: 6. The CDR3 contains 16 residues. The CDR3 coding sequence is TGTGCCAGCAGCGGCCAGACTAGCGGGTACCAAGAGACCCAGTACTTC. It translates to CASSGQTSGYQETQYF.

This sequence joins TRBV14 and TRBJ1-1, with D tentatively TRBD1 (5 bases). V was cut by 4 bases and J by 1 base, with 7 bases left in between. CDR1 and CDR2 (germline): SGHDN, FVKESK. The CDR3 runs to 13 residues. CDR3 coding DNA: TGTGCCAGCAGCCGCAGGGAGAACACTGAAGCTTTCTTT. Translation: CASSRRENTEAFF.

J is TRBJ1-4 and V is TRBV5-1, with D maybe TRBD1 (6 bases). The germline V gene has CDR1 SGHRS and CDR2 YFSETQ. The CDR3 is made up of 15 amino acids. With 0 bases removed from V and 8 bases from J, the gap between germline ends came to 14 bases. The CDR3 reads CASSLGDMAPEKLFF. The CDR3 DNA is TGCGCCAGCAGCTTGGGGGACATGGCCCCGGAAAAACTGTTTTTT.

CDR3 nucleotide sequence: TGTGCCAGCTCAGGAGAACGGGGAGGCACTGAAGCTTTCTTT. As protein: CASSGERGGTEAFF. The rearrangement uses TRBV18 and TRBJ1-1; D gene uncertain. CDR3 length: 14 amino acids. Germline V CDR1 and CDR2: KGHSH, LQKENI. The V gene lost 5 bases and the J gene lost 4 bases, with 14 bases spanning the gap.

This chain joins TRBV19 and TRBJ2-2; possibly TRBD1 for D (6 bases). This CDR3 is built from 15 residues. Trimming stripped 3 bases from V and 1 base from J, with 9 bases between. The V gene's germline CDR1 is LNHDA and CDR2 SQIVND (reference sequence). The CDR3 bases are TGTGCCAGTAGTATGGGGGCTTTGAACACCGGGGAGCTGTTTTTT. Its protein is CASSMGALNTGELFF.

The chain links TRBV28 to TRBJ2-5; tentative D call: TRBD1 (5 bases). The germline V and J ends were trimmed by 5 bases and 5 bases, with 12 bases remaining between them. CDR3 length equals 13 residues. CDR1 is MDHEN, CDR2 SYDVKM, per germline. CDR3 region: CASSIRVGETQYF. CDR3 bases: TGTGCCAGCAGTATCAGGGTCGGGGAGACCCAGTACTTC.

The rearrangement joins TRBV3-1 (or the pseudogene TRBV3-2) to TRBJ1-6; 8 bases align to TRBD1. Per germline, CDR1 LGHDT and CDR2 YNNKEL (reference sequence). Unmatched junction bases numbered 6, after V lost 1 base and J lost 10 bases. This CDR3 comprises 15 residues. The CDR3 nucleotides are TGTGCCAGCAGCCAAGTGGGGACAGGCCCCTCACCCCTCCACTTT. Translated: CASSQVGTGPSPLHF.

The chain couples TRBV28 to TRBJ2-6, with no clear D. V dropped 0 bases and J dropped 0 bases, with 6 bases sitting between them. This CDR3 is built from 16 residues. Germline V lookup: CDR1 MDHEN, CDR2 SYDVKM. The CDR3 DNA follows: TGTGCCAGCAGTTTATGGCAGAACTCTGGGGCCAACGTCCTGACTTTC. Translation: CASSLWQNSGANVLTF. The full variable domain, completed using reference TRBV28 and TRBJ2-6, is DVKVTQSSRYLVKRTGEKVFLECVQDMDHENMFWYRQDPGLGLRLIYFSYDVKMKEKGDIPEGYSVSREKKERFSLILESASTNQTSMYLCASSLWQNSGANVLTFGAGSRLTVL.

The CDR3 loop reads CASSWLAGGPYEQYF. CDR3 nucleotide sequence: TGTGCCAGCAGCTGGCTAGCGGGAGGCCCCTACGAGCAGTACTTC. This sequence joins TRBV5-5 and TRBJ2-7, with 11 bases matching TRBD2. CDR1 and CDR2 from the germline V gene are SGHKS and YYEKEE (reference sequence). The CDR3 has 15 residues. After removal of 3 bases from V and 2 bases from J, the junction contained 4 bases not matched to a gene.

This clone was seen just once. The chain joins TRBV9 to TRBJ2-3, with a tentative D call TRBD2 (6 bases). Germline CDR1 and CDR2: SGDLS and YYNGEE. The CDR3 has 15 amino acids. V was clipped by 0 bases and J by 5 bases, with 13 bases between them. This CDR3 is CASSVGWEEGDTQYF. In nucleotides, the CDR3 is TGTGCCAGCAGCGTAGGGTGGGAGGAGGGAGATACGCAGTATTTT. Full variable domain (outside the CDR3, taken from reference TRBV9 and TRBJ2-3): DSGVTQTPKHLITATGQRVTLRCSPRSGDLSVYWYQQSLDQGLQFLIQYYNGEERAKGNILERFSAQQFPDLHSELNLSSLELGDSALYFCASSVGWEEGDTQYFGPGTRLTVL.

The genes are TRBV5-6 and TRBJ2-1, with TRBD2 matching over 7 bases. The length of the CDR3 is 16 residues. Germline assignment: CDR1 SGHDT and CDR2 YYEEEE. Losses at the gene ends were 5 bases for V and 4 bases for J; bases not matched to a gene: 12. This CDR3 is CASSRGGGAGYNEQFF. In DNA form, the CDR3 reads TGTGCCAGCAGTCGGGGCGGGGGAGCCGGGTACAATGAGCAGTTCTTC.

Comment on this clone: Additional DNA sequences in this sample encode the identical CDR3. V usage is TRBV7-2 and J usage is TRBJ2-3; 10 nucleotides align to TRBD2. With V trimmed by 1 base and J by 1 base, 5 bases remained unmatched. The CDR3 sequence is 17 residues long. The germline V gene encodes CDR1 SGHTA and CDR2 FQGNSA. The CDR3: CASSLGASGSGTDTQYF. The CDR3 DNA reads as TGTGCCAGCAGCTTAGGGGCTAGCGGGAGCGGCACAGATACGCAGTATTTT.